The rows below give T cell receptor beta chains drawn from one sample of a study of cytotoxic CD8 clonotypes in ibrutinib-treated CLL. Repertoires were generated with immunoSEQ multiplex PCR, while TCRdb's copy carries only in-frame clones and drops some. The profile shows about 50,000 clones, 50% to 70% of them singletons. The specimen comprised PBMCs, sampled at disease progression, from a patient treated with ibrutinib. These receptors were obtained from a human donor with chronic lymphocytic leukemia. The CDR3 runs from the conserved cysteine through the conserved F or W. The D gene is left open where the match is weak. Rows give clone size only sometimes, using once, few, many, or a class for an expanded clone.

V gene: TRBV5-1; clone size: few; J gene: TRBJ2-6; CDR3 length: 15; D gene: -; CDR3 DNA: TGCGCCAGCAGCTTCAGGGATTCTGGGGCCAACGTCCTGACTTTC; CDR3 protein: CASSFRDSGANVLTF
V gene: TRBV7-2; clone size: -; J gene: TRBJ2-7; CDR3 length: 15; D gene: TRBD1; CDR3 DNA: TGTGCCAGCAGCTTCCGGGACAGCTTGAGGGACGAGCAGTACTTC; CDR3 protein: CASSFRDSLRDEQYF
V gene: TRBV7-2; clone size: -; J gene: TRBJ2-1; CDR3 length: 14; D gene: -; CDR3 DNA: TGTGCCAGCAACCGGGGGCCGTACGGCGATGAGCAGTTCTTC; CDR3 protein: CASNRGPYGDEQFF
V gene: TRBV4-2; clone size: -; J gene: TRBJ1-1; CDR3 length: 13; D gene: -; CDR3 DNA: TGTGCCAGCAGCCTCGCCCCTGTAGCTGAAGCTTTCTTT; CDR3 protein: CASSLAPVAEAFF
V gene: TRBV2; clone size: few; J gene: TRBJ2-2; CDR3 length: 15; D gene: -; CDR3 DNA: TGTGCCAGCAACTTCCAGCTCGCGAACACCGGGGAGCTGTTTTTT; CDR3 protein: CASNFQLANTGELFF
V gene: TRBV9; clone size: -; J gene: TRBJ2-5; CDR3 length: 15; D gene: TRBD1; CDR3 DNA: TGTGCCAGCAGCCTTGGACAGGGTCCACAAGAGACCCAGTACTTC; CDR3 protein: CASSLGQGPQETQYF
V gene: TRBV5-5; clone size: -; J gene: TRBJ2-2; CDR3 length: 12; D gene: -; CDR3 DNA: TGTGCCAGCAGCTTGGCTATCGGGGAGCTGTTTTTT; CDR3 protein: CASSLAIGELFF
V gene: TRBV28; clone size: -; J gene: TRBJ1-2; CDR3 length: 12; D gene: -; CDR3 DNA: TGTGCCAGTAAAGAGGAATACTATGGCTACACCTTC; CDR3 protein: CASKEEYYGYTF
V gene: TRBV7-8; clone size: -; J gene: TRBJ2-7; CDR3 length: 12; D gene: -; CDR3 DNA: TGTGCCAGCGCGACTGATTCCTACGAGCAGTACTTC; CDR3 protein: CASATDSYEQYF
V gene: TRBV5-6; clone size: few; J gene: TRBJ2-1; CDR3 length: 15; D gene: -; CDR3 DNA: TGTGCCAGCAGCTTCAGGGAGTCCGCCTACAATGAGCAGTTCTTC; CDR3 protein: CASSFRESAYNEQFF
V gene: TRBV7-2; clone size: -; J gene: TRBJ2-3; CDR3 length: 14; D gene: -; CDR3 DNA: TGTGCCAGCAGCTTAATGGGCTTCACAGATACGCAGTATTTT; CDR3 protein: CASSLMGFTDTQYF
V gene: TRBV6-6; clone size: -; J gene: TRBJ1-3; CDR3 length: 15; D gene: -; CDR3 DNA: TGTGCCAGCAGTGGGAGAGGCGGATCTGGAAACACCATATATTTT; CDR3 protein: CASSGRGGSGNTIYF
V gene: TRBV9; clone size: many; J gene: TRBJ2-7; CDR3 length: 15; D gene: TRBD2; CDR3 DNA: TGTGCCAGCAGCGTGGCAACTAGCGGGCCCTACGAGCAGTACTTC; CDR3 protein: CASSVATSGPYEQYF
V gene: TRBV6-5; clone size: -; J gene: TRBJ1-4; CDR3 length: 15; D gene: -; CDR3 DNA: TGTGCCAGCAGTTACATACGAGCAACTAATGAAAAACTGTTTTTT; CDR3 protein: CASSYIRATNEKLFF
V gene: TRBV11-1; clone size: -; J gene: TRBJ2-7; CDR3 length: 13; D gene: -; CDR3 DNA: TGTGCCAGCAGCCTTAGCGTGTCCTACGAGCAGTACTTC; CDR3 protein: CASSLSVSYEQYF
V gene: TRBV27; clone size: -; J gene: TRBJ2-7; CDR3 length: 14; D gene: TRBD1; CDR3 DNA: TGTGCCAGCAGCACCGGGACAGGGTTCCACGAGCAGTACTTC; CDR3 protein: CASSTGTGFHEQYF
V gene: TRBV5-1; clone size: -; J gene: TRBJ2-3; CDR3 length: 15; D gene: -; CDR3 DNA: TGCGCCAGCAGCTTGGAGACGGCGAGCACAGATACGCAGTATTTT; CDR3 protein: CASSLETASTDTQYF
V gene: TRBV6-5; clone size: once; J gene: TRBJ2-7; CDR3 length: 14; D gene: TRBD1; CDR3 DNA: TGTGCCAGCAGTTACAGGGGACAGGCCTACGAGCAGTACTTC; CDR3 protein: CASSYRGQAYEQYF
V gene: TRBV18; clone size: few; J gene: TRBJ2-1; CDR3 length: 16; D gene: -; CDR3 DNA: TGTGCCAGCTCAGGAGGGACCCGACTCAGGTACAATGAGCAGTTCTTC; CDR3 protein: CASSGGTRLRYNEQFF
V gene: TRBV30; clone size: few; J gene: TRBJ1-4; CDR3 length: 13; D gene: -; CDR3 DNA: TGTGCCTGTACAGGGATCGGATATGAAAAACTGTTTTTT; CDR3 protein: CACTGIGYEKLFF
V gene: TRBV5-6; clone size: -; J gene: TRBJ1-4; CDR3 length: 17; D gene: TRBD1; CDR3 DNA: TGTGCCAGCAAAAGGACAGGGGGACTTGCAACTAATGAAAAACTGTTTTTT; CDR3 protein: CASKRTGGLATNEKLFF
V gene: TRBV9; clone size: -; J gene: TRBJ2-7; CDR3 length: 14; D gene: TRBD1; CDR3 DNA: TGTGCCAGCAGCGTAGGACAGGGGGGTTACGAGCAGTACTTC; CDR3 protein: CASSVGQGGYEQYF
V gene: TRBV5-6; clone size: few; J gene: TRBJ2-7; CDR3 length: 14; D gene: -; CDR3 DNA: TGTGCCAGCAGCTTGGAACACCCCACTTACGAGCAGTACTTC; CDR3 protein: CASSLEHPTYEQYF